A selection of T cell receptor beta chains follows, all from one sample in a study of glioma-infiltrating T cells after dendritic cell vaccination. Produced via immunoSEQ multiplex PCR; TCRdb's table is partial and in-frame only. The top ten hold less than 7.5% of the sample, which has about 90,000 clones, 75% to 90% seen once. Here the sequenced sample was blood, taken after dendritic cell vaccination. These receptors were obtained from a human donor with glioblastoma. CDR3s include the opening cysteine and the closing phenylalanine or tryptophan. The size of a clone is reported for some rows only, either as once, few or many, or as a class for expanded clones.

abundance,v_gene,CDR3aa
few,TRBV12-5,CASGLVQGANTDTQYF
NA,TRBV5-1,CASSLVGGAYEQYF
NA,TRBV9,CASSATTGSGNTIYF
many,TRBV6-5,CASSYSGYQSEAFF
few,TRBV30,CAWSQAHDEKLFF
NA,TRBV4-1,CASSPVGGSSYGYTF
NA,TRBV5-1,CASSLGTGGHSNSPLHF
few,TRBV7-9,CASSLGQVNTEAFF
NA,TRBV4-2,CASRSGLAGSEQYF
once,TRBV5-6,CASSGGLAGSAYNEQFF
NA,TRBV29-1,CSVSRDLGPIPSGYTF
NA,TRBV4-1,CASSPGQGPTEAFF
once,TRBV21-1,CASSIRDSLVGNSPLHF
NA,TRBV10-3,CAISWDRGYEQYF
NA,TRBV30,CAWTTGTGSYEQYF
NA,TRBV5-1,CASSLETSGASETQYF
NA,TRBV10-3,CAISAARTGLNTGELFF
NA,TRBV5-5,CASSWTGGVYNEQFF
NA,TRBV5-6,CASSYRTGQTGNQPQHF
NA,TRBV7-2,CASSLGAGKNRNTIYF
NA,TRBV5-1,CASSPQDFLNTEAFF
NA,TRBV5-1,CASSSGTGSKGAFF
NA,TRBV13,CASSSPGVSMSNEQFF
NA,TRBV7-8,CASSPGDTEAFF
NA,TRBV19,CASSMGGFSYEQYF
NA,TRBV2,CASRHGLPSRYEQYF
NA,TRBV5-4,CASSLVQDTEAFF
NA,TRBV19,CASTPTAGNTEAFF
NA,TRBV4-3,CASSQERETYNEQFF
once,TRBV5-1,CASSLEVWGQGSYEQYF
NA,TRBV2,CASSVPGQGTTKVFF
NA,TRBV7-6,CASSLVQGETQYF
NA,TRBV6-1,CASCLRDNSPLHF
NA,TRBV5-4,CASGKQGSNQPQHF
NA,TRBV2,CASRGGTITDTQYF
few,TRBV2,CASSRGPSNNEKLFF
NA,TRBV7-9,CASSHRGANYGYTF
once,TRBV7-2,CASSLAPATNEKLFF
NA,TRBV9,CASSSTGNSNQPQHF
NA,TRBV6-1,CASSLQGSYNSPLHF
few,TRBV4-2,CASSRRGSTEAEAFF
NA,TRBV11-2,CASSLERAGVADTQYF
NA,TRBV7-3,CASSLRRGGSYNEQFF
NA,TRBV4-3,CASGDRGHLSGANVLTF
NA,TRBV7-9,CASSSDRDLTGYTF
NA,TRBV11-2,CASSSDRGTYEQYF
NA,TRBV4-2,CASRKEESDGSPLHF
NA,TRBV7-6,CASSLGRGETGELFF
NA,TRBV5-4,CASSPDRDGLGGYTF
NA,TRBV7-9,CGVSTDTQYF
NA,TRBV2,CASSAGTGRPEAFF
NA,TRBV4-2,CASSRPGDRGTDTQYF
NA,TRBV6-5,CASSGGYRGSPLHF